This TCR beta chain stems from a study of T cells after yellow fever vaccination. Findings and limits, study-wide: Detected again after the booster were most primary-vaccination clones, at 95% to 98% CD4 and 80% to 90% CD8.

TCRdb redid the calling of the 5' RACE reads with MiXCR, one entry per CDR3 protein. The data contain fewer than 500,000 distinct CDR3 sequences, 15% to 20% of them singletons. The CDR3 has 17 amino acids. Trimming removed 2 bases from V and 8 bases from J; junction bases left unmatched: 10. Germline V CDR1 and CDR2: SGHTA, FQGNSA. Ten or more counts support this clonotype. Its antigen remains unknown. This specimen consisted of PBMCs, obtained before the yellow fever booster vaccination. The clonotype originates from a young man who received the YFV17D yellow fever vaccine. The chain has TRBV7-2 and TRBJ2-1; 12 bases are shared with TRBD2. The CDR3 DNA is TGTGCCAGCAGCTTATCAGTTCTAGCGGGGGGGCGCGATGAGCAGTTCTTC. Protein sequence: CASSLSVLAGGRDEQFF.